Listed here are 20 T cell receptor beta chains from one sample, sequenced in a study of control samples from healthy donors and cancer patients. Measured with immunoSEQ multiplex PCR; TCRdb has only the in-frame clones, and not every one. This sample has more than 75,000 clones, with 89% found just once. The sample was blood. The origin of the receptors is a man between 50 and 59 years old in good health.

V is TRBV4-2 and J is TRBJ2-2; the D is unclear. The CDR3 runs 13 residues. Per germline, CDR1 LGHNA and CDR2 YNFKEQ. Trimming took off 3 bases at V and 5 bases at J, with 7 bases between the two ends. CDR3: CASSQDGTGELFF. The DNA for the CDR3 is TGTGCCAGCAGCCAGGATGGGACCGGGGAGCTGTTTTTT.

The V gene is TRBV5-1, the J gene TRBJ1-1; unclear D gene. The CDR3 consists of 14 residues. Trimming pared 0 bases from V and 1 base from J, leaving 7 bases between. Germline V CDR1 and CDR2: SGHRS, YFSETQ. For the CDR3, the DNA is TGCGCCAGCAGCTTGGCCCGGGGGAACACTGAAGCTTTCTTT. Translation gives CASSLARGNTEAFF.

The CDR3 region has the DNA TGTGCCTGGAGTGTAGGTGGGAAGAGTCACCTTAATTCACCCCTCCACTTT. It is translated as CAWSVGGKSHLNSPLHF. V and J are TRBV30 and TRBJ1-6, with no clear D. The V end lost 0 bases, the J end lost 6 bases, and 18 bases lay between the germline ends. The CDR3 covers 17 residues. Germline CDR1 GTSNPN, CDR2 SVGIG (reference sequence).

This clone has a handful of counts. V usage is TRBV15 and J usage is TRBJ2-1; 9 bases align to TRBD2. With V trimmed by 0 bases and J by 2 bases, 2 bases remained unmatched. Per germline, CDR1 LNHNV and CDR2 YYDKDF (reference sequence). The CDR3 has 16 amino acids. The CDR3 reads CATSREGGGAYNEQFF. The CDR3 DNA reads TGTGCCACCAGCAGAGAAGGCGGGGGGGCCTACAATGAGCAGTTCTTC. Based on the CDR3 plus reference TRBV15 and TRBJ2-1, the full variable domain is DAMVIQNPRYQVTQFGKPVTLSCSQTLNHNVMYWYQQKSSQAPKLLFHYYDKDFNNEADTPDNFQSRRPNTSFCFLDIRSPGLGDTAMYLCATSREGGGAYNEQFFGPGTRLTVL.

The J gene is TRBJ1-2, the V gene TRBV7-9; D remains unclear. The germline gives CDR1 SEHNR, CDR2 FQNEAQ (reference sequence). V was clipped by 5 bases and J by 0 bases, with 10 bases between them. The CDR3 covers 14 residues. CDR3 amino acids: CASSAGNTNYGYTF. In nucleotides, the CDR3 is TGTGCCAGCAGCGCCGGTAATACTAACTATGGCTACACCTTC.

The chain combines TRBV19 with TRBJ1-1; D possibly corresponds to TRBD1 (5 bases). The CDR3 has 15 amino acids. Germline values: CDR1 LNHDA, CDR2 SQIVND (reference sequence). V gave up 2 bases and J gave up 2 bases, with 12 bases separating them. The CDR3 DNA reads TGTGCCAGTAGTATACGCCCAGACAGAAACACTGAAGCTTTCTTT. Protein sequence: CASSIRPDRNTEAFF. The full variable domain, completed using reference TRBV19 and TRBJ1-1, is DGGITQSPKYLFRKEGQNVTLSCEQNLNHDAMYWYRQDPGQGLRLIYYSQIVNDFQKGDIAEGYSVSREKKESFPLTVTSAQKNPTAFYLCASSIRPDRNTEAFFGQGTRLTVV.

The CDR3 DNA reads TGTGCCATCAGAGCTGGGGGGGGTCCCACCGGGGAGCTGTTTTTT. Translation gives CAIRAGGGPTGELFF. The chain uses TRBV10-3 and TRBJ2-2; 7 positions match TRBD2. The CDR3 is 15 residues long. V was clipped by 6 bases and J by 4 bases; unmatched bases: 8. Germline V CDR1 and CDR2: ENHRY, SYGVKD.

This clone counts as medium-sized (0.01 to 0.1%). This chain links TRBV28 with TRBJ2-2; D remains unclear. The CDR3 is 14 amino acids. V lost 1 base, J lost 7 bases, and 10 bases lay in between. Looked up from germline, CDR1 is MDHEN and CDR2 is SYDVKM. The CDR3, as DNA: TGTGCCAGCAGTTTATCCGGAATTGACGGGGAGCTGTTTTTT. Protein product: CASSLSGIDGELFF.

The V call is TRBV2, the J call TRBJ2-7, with D maybe TRBD1 (5 bases). The CDR3 runs to 14 residues. The V end was cut by 8 bases, the J end by 3 bases, with 17 bases between. In germline, CDR1 is SNHLY, CDR2 FYNNEI. This chain's CDR3 is CASAIDSEYYEQYF. The CDR3 DNA is TGTGCCAGCGCTATCGACAGTGAGTACTACGAGCAGTACTTC.

This CDR3 reads CASSGPISTGELFF. In nucleotides, the CDR3 is TGTGCCAGCTCCGGACCCATATCGACCGGGGAGCTGTTTTTT. The chain has TRBV6-5 and TRBJ2-2; D is unresolved. V lost 8 bases and J lost 5, with 15 bases in between. The germline V gene encodes CDR1 MNHEY and CDR2 SVGAGI. CDR3 size: 14 residues.

The J gene is TRBJ2-7, the V gene TRBV15; 9 positions agree with TRBD2. The CDR3 spans 16 residues. Unmatched junction bases numbered 14, after V lost 5 bases and J lost 6 bases. CDR1 and CDR2 (germline): LNHNV, YYDKDF (reference sequence). CDR3 region: CATSSLLGTSGLEQYF. DNA for the CDR3: TGTGCCACCAGCTCACTCCTCGGAACTAGCGGGCTCGAGCAGTACTTC.

V usage is TRBV5-1 and J usage is TRBJ1-1, with 10 nucleotides matching TRBD1. Germline CDR1 reads SGHRS; CDR2 reads YFSETQ. V shed 4 bases, J shed 1 base, and the junction held 7 bases outside the gene matches. There are 16 residues in the CDR3. Here the CDR3 reads CASSTTGGSANTEAFF. CDR3 nucleotides: TGCGCCAGCAGCACGACAGGGGGCTCGGCGAACACTGAAGCTTTCTTT. Full variable domain (missing parts from reference TRBV5-1 and TRBJ1-1): KAGVTQTPRYLIKTRGQQVTLSCSPISGHRSVSWYQQTPGQGLQFLFEYFSETQRNKGNFPGRFSGRQFSNSRSEMNVSTLELGDSALYLCASSTTGGSANTEAFFGQGTRLTVV.

J is TRBJ1-3 and V is TRBV19; 7 bases fit TRBD1. Looked up from germline, CDR1 is LNHDA and CDR2 is SQIVND (reference sequence). Germline trimming cut 4 bases from V and 0 bases from J; bases unmatched to any gene: 6. The CDR3 contains 16 residues. The CDR3 region has the DNA TGTGCCAGTAGTACGAGGGACAGATACTCTGGAAACACCATATATTTT. It translates to CASSTRDRYSGNTIYF.

The chain is built from TRBV18 and TRBJ1-4; D is ambiguous. This CDR3 has 16 residues. Per germline, CDR1 KGHSH and CDR2 LQKENI. V dropped 4 bases and J dropped 0 bases, with 12 bases sitting between them. Here the CDR3 reads CASSLSTITTNEKLFF. The CDR3 DNA reads TGTGCCAGCTCACTCTCCACCATTACAACTAATGAAAAACTGTTTTTT.

V usage is TRBV19 and J usage is TRBJ2-2; possibly TRBD1 or TRBD2 for D (5 bases each). The germline V gene has CDR1 LNHDA and CDR2 SQIVND (reference sequence). Deletions cut 2 bases from V and 6 bases from J, with 19 bases between. This CDR3 comprises 17 residues. CDR3 nucleotides: TGTGCCAGTAGTATACCCCGACAGTCGGGGTACCCCGGGGAGCTGTTTTTT. Residues: CASSIPRQSGYPGELFF.

The rearrangement uses TRBV19 and TRBJ2-2; 9 bases align to TRBD1. The germline gives CDR1 LNHDA, CDR2 SQIVND (reference sequence). CDR3 size: 14 residues. J was trimmed by 5 bases and V by 5 bases; bases with no gene match: 3. CDR3: CASSRDRVTGELFF. The CDR3 bases are TGTGCCAGTAGTCGGGACAGGGTAACCGGGGAGCTGTTTTTT.

In DNA form, the CDR3 reads TGCGCCAGCAGCTTGGACCCCAGGGGGCATGTCACAGATACGCAGTATTTT. This gives the protein CASSLDPRGHVTDTQYF. The chain uses TRBV5-1 and TRBJ2-3; 8 bases match TRBD1. Looked up from germline, CDR1 is SGHRS and CDR2 is YFSETQ. The CDR3 runs 17 residues. V lost 0 bases, J lost 2 bases, and 8 bases stayed unmatched.

This clone is a singleton in its sample. V usage is TRBV5-4 and J usage is TRBJ2-2; no clear D gene. V lost 4 bases and J 1 base, leaving 8 bases between the germline ends. CDR3 length: 14 residues. Per the germline V gene, CDR1 is SGHNT and CDR2 is YYREEE (reference sequence). The DNA for the CDR3 is TGTGCCAGCAGCGCGGACCAGAACACCGGGGAGCTGTTTTTT. It codes for CASSADQNTGELFF.

The rearrangement uses TRBV27 and TRBJ2-5; D ambiguous. V dropped 2 bases and J dropped 4 bases, with 17 bases sitting between them. Germline values: CDR1 MNHEY, CDR2 SMNVEV (reference sequence). The CDR3 has 16 residues. In DNA form, the CDR3 reads TGTGCCAGCAGTTTAAGAACGGCAGACCTCCGAGAGACCCAGTACTTC. Its translation: CASSLRTADLRETQYF.

In its sample, this clone was seen once. This rearrangement joins TRBV9 to TRBJ1-2; 8 bases fit TRBD1. CDR1 SGDLS and CDR2 YYNGEE come from the germline V gene. The trim removed 0 bases at V and 1 base at J, leaving 8 bases unmatched. This CDR3 comprises 17 residues. CDR3 loop: CASSVDGGGQVNYGYTF. CDR3 sequence (DNA): TGTGCCAGCAGCGTAGACGGTGGGGGACAGGTTAACTATGGCTACACCTTC.